Included here is one TCR beta chain sequence, with context. This clone's antigen is unknown. No base qualities exist here, and no much larger clone lies one base off it. This specimen comes from a study of TIL therapy for anti-PD-1-resistant metastatic lung cancer (dated by TCRdb to about 2021). General notes on the study: Before any PD-1/PD-L1 blockade was given, tumors were harvested, nivolumab was then administered, and patients who progressed went on to receive lymphodepletion, an infusion of expanded TIL, and IL-2. Tumor and peripheral blood T cell receptor beta sequencing was used to track clonotypes across tumor, expanded TIL product and serial blood samples. Across the cohort, whole-exome sequencing showed a median non-synonymous tumor mutation burden of approximately 1.5 mutations per megabase. Enrolled patients had a median age of roughly 54 years (range about 35-85) and a median tumor PD-L1 proportion score of around 6%. The cohort was composed predominantly of lung adenocarcinoma, with a few EGFR-mutant and two ALK-rearranged tumors included, and half of patients were identified as current or former smokers. Findings and caveats that apply to the study as a whole: The study protocol defined all tumor marker inferences as exploratory. Clonotypes from the infused TIL partially replaced the baseline peripheral repertoire and then declined over months, and persistence showed no apparent association with response. Because the cohort was highly selected, with more treatment-naive, never-smoker and oncogene-addicted patients than is typical, generalizability is limited.

The immunoSEQ v3 hsTCRB kit was used to amplify TCR beta CDR3 regions from genomic DNA through bias-controlled multiplex PCR. An Illumina NextSeq 500 was used to sequence the TCR libraries, reaching 1.5 million to 2 million read pairs at survey level or 5-6 million at deep level. Per the original workflow: The immunoSEQ Analyzer software assigned V, D and J genes, filtered out non-productive sequences, and reported clonality. Repertoires were compared using productive Simpson clonality and Morisita overlap index of productive TRB rearrangements between infused TIL and blood. Absolute clonotype counts in blood were estimated as lymphocyte count times CD3+ fraction times the clone's productive frequency. TCRdb took this table from immuneACCESS and kept in-frame rearrangements with V and J called. Such tables lack part of the clones; where checked against another copy, unresolved V genes explain under half of the gap, and the rest is unexplained. Clonal size and the V and J genes are those of that table, whereas D and trimming came from the DNA. The sample yields about 32,000 clones; 74% were counted once. The top ten clones comprise 2.5% to 3% of the sample.

CDR1 and CDR2 were assigned from the germline V gene as SNHLY and FYNNEI. There are 15 amino acids in the CDR3, from cysteine to phenylalanine inclusive. The DNA shown is the 45-base CDR3, in frame from base 1. V is cut by 4 bases and J by 2 bases, and the space between the germline ends is 12 bases. This specimen's time point label, per the study, means: pre-treatment sample, taken before nivolumab and TIL therapy. Adults with stage 4 NSCLC were enrolled in a dual-center phase I trial from late 2017 to early 2020. The samples were obtained from a phase I trial that was single-arm and open-label and tested tumor-infiltrating lymphocyte therapy combined with nivolumab in advanced non-small cell lung cancer. Blood mononuclear cells from EDTA tubes were separated on a Ficoll gradient and snap-frozen as pellets, and DNA was extracted from the cells using a Qiagen mini-prep kit.

Here the chain combines TRBV2 and TRBJ1-5, with no reliable assignment of the D segment. Sequencing used blood, obtained at baseline. The receptor was derived from a woman between 25 and 80 years old with non-small cell lung cancer. In nucleotides, the sequence is TGTGCCAGCAGTGGGCGGACGGTGGGCAATCAGCCCCAGCATTTT. Translation gives CASSGRTVGNQPQHF.